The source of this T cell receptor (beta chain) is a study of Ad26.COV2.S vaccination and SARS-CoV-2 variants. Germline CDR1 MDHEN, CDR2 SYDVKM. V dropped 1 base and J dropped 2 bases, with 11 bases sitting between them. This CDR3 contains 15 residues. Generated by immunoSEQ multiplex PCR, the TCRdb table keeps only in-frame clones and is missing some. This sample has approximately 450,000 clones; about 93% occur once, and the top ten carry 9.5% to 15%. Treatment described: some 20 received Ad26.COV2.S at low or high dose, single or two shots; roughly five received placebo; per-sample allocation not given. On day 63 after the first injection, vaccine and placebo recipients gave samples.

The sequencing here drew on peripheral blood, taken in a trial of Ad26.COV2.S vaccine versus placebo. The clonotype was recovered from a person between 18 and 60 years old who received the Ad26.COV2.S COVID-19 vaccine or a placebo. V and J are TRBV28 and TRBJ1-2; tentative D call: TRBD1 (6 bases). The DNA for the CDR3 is TGTGCCAGCAGTTTATTCCCAGGGGACAACTATGGCTACACCTTC. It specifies CASSLFPGDNYGYTF.